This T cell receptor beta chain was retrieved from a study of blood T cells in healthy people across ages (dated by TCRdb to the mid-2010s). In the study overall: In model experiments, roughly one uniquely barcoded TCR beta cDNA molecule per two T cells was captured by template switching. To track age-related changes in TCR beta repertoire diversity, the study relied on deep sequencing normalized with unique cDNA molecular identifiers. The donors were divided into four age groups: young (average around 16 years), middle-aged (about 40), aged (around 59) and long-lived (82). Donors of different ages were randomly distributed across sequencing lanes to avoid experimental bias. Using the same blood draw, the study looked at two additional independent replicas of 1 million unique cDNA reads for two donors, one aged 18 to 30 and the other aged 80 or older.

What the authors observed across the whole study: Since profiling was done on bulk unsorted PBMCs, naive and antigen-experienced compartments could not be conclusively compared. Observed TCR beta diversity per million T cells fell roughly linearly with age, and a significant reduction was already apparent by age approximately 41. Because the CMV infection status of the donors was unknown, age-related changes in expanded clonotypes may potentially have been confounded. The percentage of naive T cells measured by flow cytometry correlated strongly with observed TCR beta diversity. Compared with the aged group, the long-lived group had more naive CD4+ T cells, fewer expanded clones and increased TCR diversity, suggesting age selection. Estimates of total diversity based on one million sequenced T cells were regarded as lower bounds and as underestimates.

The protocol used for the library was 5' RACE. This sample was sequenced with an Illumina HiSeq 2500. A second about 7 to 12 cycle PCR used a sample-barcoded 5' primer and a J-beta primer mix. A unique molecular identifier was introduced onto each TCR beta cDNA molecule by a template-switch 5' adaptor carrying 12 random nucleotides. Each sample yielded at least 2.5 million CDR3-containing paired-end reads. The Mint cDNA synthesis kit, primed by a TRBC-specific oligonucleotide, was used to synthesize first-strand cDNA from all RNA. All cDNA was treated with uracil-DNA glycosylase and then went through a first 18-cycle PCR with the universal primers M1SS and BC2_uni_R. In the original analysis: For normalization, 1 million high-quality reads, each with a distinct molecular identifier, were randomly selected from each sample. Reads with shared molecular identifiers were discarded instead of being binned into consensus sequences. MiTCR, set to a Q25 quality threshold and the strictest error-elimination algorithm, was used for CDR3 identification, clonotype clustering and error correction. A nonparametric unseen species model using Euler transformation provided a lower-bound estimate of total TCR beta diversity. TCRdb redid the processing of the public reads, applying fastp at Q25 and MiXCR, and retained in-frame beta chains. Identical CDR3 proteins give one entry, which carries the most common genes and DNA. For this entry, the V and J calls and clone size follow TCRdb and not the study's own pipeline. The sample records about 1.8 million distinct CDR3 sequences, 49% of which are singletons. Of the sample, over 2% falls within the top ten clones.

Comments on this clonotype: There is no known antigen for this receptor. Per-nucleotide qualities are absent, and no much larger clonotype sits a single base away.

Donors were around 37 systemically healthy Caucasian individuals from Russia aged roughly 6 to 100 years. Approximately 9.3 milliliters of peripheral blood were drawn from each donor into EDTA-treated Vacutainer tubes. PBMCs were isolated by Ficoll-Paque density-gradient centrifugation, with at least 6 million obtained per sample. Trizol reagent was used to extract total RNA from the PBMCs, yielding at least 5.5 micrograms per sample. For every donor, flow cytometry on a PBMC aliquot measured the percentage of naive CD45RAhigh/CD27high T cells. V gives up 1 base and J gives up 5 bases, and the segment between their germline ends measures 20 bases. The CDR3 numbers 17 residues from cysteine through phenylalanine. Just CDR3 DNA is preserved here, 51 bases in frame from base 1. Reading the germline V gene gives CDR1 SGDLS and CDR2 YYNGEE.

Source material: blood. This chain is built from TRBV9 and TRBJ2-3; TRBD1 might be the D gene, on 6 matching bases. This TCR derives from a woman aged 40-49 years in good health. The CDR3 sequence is CASSVPPRDNGKDTQYF. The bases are TGTGCCAGCAGCGTACCTCCCCGGGACAATGGAAAAGATACGCAGTATTTT.